The 8 T cell receptor beta chains below all came from one sample that was sequenced in a study of CD8 T cell repertoires and HIV-1 epitope variants. The repertoire was sequenced with immunoSEQ multiplex PCR; TCRdb's copy has only in-frame clones and lacks some. Among about 5,000 clones listed, about 67% were seen once. These receptors have no identified antigens. Sequencing input: cultured CD8+ T cells derived from PBMCs. The receptor set was obtained from a male donor with HIV.

The V call is TRBV27, the J call TRBJ1-4, with D possibly TRBD1 on 6 matching bases. CDR3 length equals 16 residues. Trimming left V 6 bases short and J 3 bases short, with 17 bases between. Germline CDR1 is MNHEY and CDR2 is SMNVEV (reference sequence). This CDR3 is CASSSGQTDANEKLFF. For the CDR3, the DNA is TGTGCCAGCAGCTCCGGACAGACTGATGCTAATGAAAAACTGTTTTTT.

V is TRBV5-8 and J is TRBJ2-1; TRBD2 matches 11 bases. The V and J ends lost 5 bases and 10 bases, in that order; junction bases with no gene match: 5. The CDR3 contains 13 residues. Germline-derived CDR1 and CDR2 are SGHTS and YDEGEE. In nucleotides, the CDR3 is TGTGCCAGCAGGACTAGCGGGGATCGGGAGCAGTTCTTC. It is translated as CASRTSGDREQFF. The full variable domain, with the rest looked up from reference TRBV5-8 and TRBJ2-1, is EAGVTQSPTHLIKTRGQQATLRCSPISGHTSVYWYQQALGLGLQFLLWYDEGEERNRGNFPPRFSGRQFPNYSSELNVNALELEDSALYLCASRTSGDREQFFGPGTRLTVL.

The V and J genes are TRBV28 and TRBJ2-5; D is possibly TRBD2 (5 bases). Germline lookup yields CDR1 MDHEN and CDR2 SYDVKM. Trimming stripped 5 bases from V and 4 bases from J, with 23 bases between. CDR3 length: 17 residues. The CDR3 DNA reads TGTGCCAGCAGTCCCGATGGTGGCGTTAATCGGGGAGAGACCCAGTACTTC. Translated: CASSPDGGVNRGETQYF.

The rearrangement uses TRBV6-5 and TRBJ2-7; D is unclear. This CDR3 spans 13 amino acids. CDR1 MNHEY and CDR2 SVGAGI come from the germline V gene. The V end lost 0 bases, the J end lost 3 bases, and 6 bases lay between the germline ends. CDR3 amino acids: CASSYSSRYEQYF. The CDR3 nucleotides read TGTGCCAGCAGTTACTCGAGTCGCTACGAGCAGTACTTC.

This sequence joins TRBV13 and TRBJ1-1; D gene uncertain. Germline V gene data show CDR1 as PRHDT and CDR2 as FYEKMQ (reference sequence). V was shortened by 5 bases and J by 0 bases, with 19 bases between the two germline ends. The CDR3 is 17 residues long. CDR3 region: CASSQTGGSGMNTEAFF. The CDR3 nucleotides read TGTGCCAGCAGCCAAACCGGAGGGTCTGGCATGAACACTGAAGCTTTCTTT.

The V gene is TRBV11-2, the J gene TRBJ1-1; 8 bases fit TRBD1. Germline V CDR1 and CDR2: SGHAT, FQNNGV. Trimming removed 4 bases from V and 3 bases from J; junction bases left unmatched: 7. The CDR3 is 15 amino acids. The CDR3: CASSSVQGVDTEAFF. CDR3 bases: TGTGCCAGCAGCTCCGTACAGGGGGTCGACACTGAAGCTTTCTTT.

V usage is TRBV11-2 and J usage is TRBJ2-7; 10 bases are shared with TRBD2. The CDR3 runs 17 residues. J gave up 7 bases and V 2 bases, and 14 bases lay outside the gene matches. Germline loops: CDR1 SGHAT, CDR2 FQNNGV. Here the CDR3 DNA reads TGTGCCAGCAGCTTAACCCCGGAGCTAGCGGGAGTGTATGAGCAGTACTTC. Translated: CASSLTPELAGVYEQYF.

The chain uses TRBV9 and TRBJ2-7; D uncertain. Trimming took off 4 bases at V and 3 bases at J, with 20 bases between the two ends. This CDR3 is 16 amino acids long. The V gene's germline CDR1 is SGDLS and CDR2 YYNGEE. The CDR3 bases are TGTGCCAGCAGCCCTCGTCCGGTGGCCTCGGGCTACGAGCAGTACTTC. Protein sequence: CASSPRPVASGYEQYF. Supplemented by reference TRBV9 and TRBJ2-7, the full variable domain reads DSGVTQTPKHLITATGQRVTLRCSPRSGDLSVYWYQQSLDQGLQFLIQYYNGEERAKGNILERFSAQQFPDLHSELNLSSLELGDSALYFCASSPRPVASGYEQYFGPGTRLTVT.